This TCR beta chain was profiled in a study of vaccination and CD4 T cells after COVID-19. Across the study: Convalescent patients, SARS-CoV-2 positive by nasal swab PCR, comprised several mild cases and one severe case. There were a few convalescent patients sampled at day 14 and again at days 161 to 241 post-vaccination. Blood was drawn a median around 74 days post second dose, range 14 to 241.

Time point noted: late sampling 161 to 241 days after vaccination in a few convalescent patients. TCRdb processed the PCR reads anew with MiXCR; each CDR3 protein has one entry. Found here are approximately 36,000 distinct CDR3 sequences, about 34% of them singletons; the top ten hold 5.8%. CDR1 is SGHVS and CDR2 is FQNEAQ in the germline V gene. The CDR3 runs 15 residues. V lost 1 base and J 0 bases, leaving 7 bases between the germline ends. There are a few counts of this clonotype. This sequence joins TRBV7-8 and TRBJ1-5; D uncertain. The sequence was collected from a human donor who had recovered from COVID-19. The sample in question was CD4+ T cells from blood, obtained about 7 months after SARS-CoV-2 vaccination. The CDR3 DNA is TGTGCCAGCAGCTTAGAAGCAGCTAGCAATCAGCCCCAGCATTTT. The encoded protein is CASSLEAASNQPQHF.